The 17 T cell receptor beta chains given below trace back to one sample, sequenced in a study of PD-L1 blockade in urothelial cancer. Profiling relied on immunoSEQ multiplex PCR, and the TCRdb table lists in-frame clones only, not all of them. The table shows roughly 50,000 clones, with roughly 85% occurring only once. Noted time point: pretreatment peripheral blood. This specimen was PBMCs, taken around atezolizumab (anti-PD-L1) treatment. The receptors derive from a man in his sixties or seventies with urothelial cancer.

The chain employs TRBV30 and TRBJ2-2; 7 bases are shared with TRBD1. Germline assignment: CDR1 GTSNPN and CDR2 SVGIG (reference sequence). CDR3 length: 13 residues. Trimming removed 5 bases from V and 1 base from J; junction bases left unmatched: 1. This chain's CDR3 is CAWRTGNTGELFF. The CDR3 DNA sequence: TGTGCCTGGCGGACAGGGAACACCGGGGAGCTGTTTTTT.

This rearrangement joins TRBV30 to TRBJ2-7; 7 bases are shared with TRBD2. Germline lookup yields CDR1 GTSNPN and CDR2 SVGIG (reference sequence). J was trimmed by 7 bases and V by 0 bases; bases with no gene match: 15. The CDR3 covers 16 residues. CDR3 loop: CAWSVRRSGRAWEQYF. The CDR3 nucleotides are TGTGCCTGGAGTGTACGCAGGTCGGGGAGGGCGTGGGAGCAGTACTTC.

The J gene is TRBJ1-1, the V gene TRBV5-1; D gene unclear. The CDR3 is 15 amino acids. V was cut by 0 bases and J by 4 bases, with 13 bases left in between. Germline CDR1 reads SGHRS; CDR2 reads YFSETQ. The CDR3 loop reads CASSLDGRSGTEAFF. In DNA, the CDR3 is TGCGCCAGCAGCTTGGACGGCCGATCGGGCACTGAAGCTTTCTTT.

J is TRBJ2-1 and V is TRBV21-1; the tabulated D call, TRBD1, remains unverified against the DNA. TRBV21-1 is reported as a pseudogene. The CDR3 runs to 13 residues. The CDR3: CANWDRGQNEQFF. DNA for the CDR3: TGTGCCAACTGGGACAGGGGGCAAAATGAGCAGTTCTTC.

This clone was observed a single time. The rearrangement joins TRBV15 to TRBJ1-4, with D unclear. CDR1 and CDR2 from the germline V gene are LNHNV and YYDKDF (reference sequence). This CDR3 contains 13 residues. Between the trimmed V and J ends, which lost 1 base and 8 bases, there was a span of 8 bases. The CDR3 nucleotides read TGTGCCACCAGCAGAGCCCCGACAGAAAAACTGTTTTTT. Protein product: CATSRAPTEKLFF. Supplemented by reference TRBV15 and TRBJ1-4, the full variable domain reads DAMVIQNPRYQVTQFGKPVTLSCSQTLNHNVMYWYQQKSSQAPKLLFHYYDKDFNNEADTPDNFQSRRPNTSFCFLDIRSPGLGDTAMYLCATSRAPTEKLFFGSGTQLSVL.

CDR3 amino acids: CASSQGEGGQIEKLFF. As DNA, the CDR3 is TGTGCCAGCAGCCAAGGGGAAGGGGGACAGATCGAAAAACTGTTTTTT. This chain joins TRBV7-9 and TRBJ1-4, with 7 bases that match TRBD1. This CDR3 is 16 amino acids long. V was pared by 5 bases and J by 8 bases, with 14 bases of the junction left unmatched. The germline V gene has CDR1 SEHNR and CDR2 FQNEAQ (reference sequence).

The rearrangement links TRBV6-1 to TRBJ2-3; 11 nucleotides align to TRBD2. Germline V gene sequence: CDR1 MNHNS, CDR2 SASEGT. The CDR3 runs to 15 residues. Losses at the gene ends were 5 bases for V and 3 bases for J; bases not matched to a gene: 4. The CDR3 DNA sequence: TGTGCCAGCAGTCAACTAGCGGGAGAGACAGATACGCAGTATTTT. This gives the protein CASSQLAGETDTQYF.

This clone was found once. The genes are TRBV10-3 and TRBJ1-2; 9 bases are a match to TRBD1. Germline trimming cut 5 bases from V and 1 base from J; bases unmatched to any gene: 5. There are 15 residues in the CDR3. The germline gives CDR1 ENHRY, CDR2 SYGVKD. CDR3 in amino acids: CAISSPGQGNYGYTF. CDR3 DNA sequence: TGTGCCATCAGTTCTCCGGGACAGGGTAACTATGGCTACACCTTC.

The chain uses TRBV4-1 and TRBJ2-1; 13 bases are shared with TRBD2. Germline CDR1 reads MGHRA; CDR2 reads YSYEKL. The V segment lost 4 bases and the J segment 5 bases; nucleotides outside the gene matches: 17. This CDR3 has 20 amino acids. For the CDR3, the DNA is TGCGCCAGCAGCCTAGACCCTGGGGGGCGACTAGCGGGAGGCCACAATGAGCAGTTCTTC. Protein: CASSLDPGGRLAGGHNEQFF.

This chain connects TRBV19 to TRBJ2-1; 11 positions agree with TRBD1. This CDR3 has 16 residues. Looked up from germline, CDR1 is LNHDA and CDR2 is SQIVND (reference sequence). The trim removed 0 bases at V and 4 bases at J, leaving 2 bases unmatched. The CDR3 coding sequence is TGTGCCAGTAGTATAGACGGGACAGGGGGTTACAATGAGCAGTTCTTC. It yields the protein CASSIDGTGGYNEQFF. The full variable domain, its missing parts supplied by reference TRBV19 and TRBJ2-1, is DGGITQSPKYLFRKEGQNVTLSCEQNLNHDAMYWYRQDPGQGLRLIYYSQIVNDFQKGDIAEGYSVSREKKESFPLTVTSAQKNPTAFYLCASSIDGTGGYNEQFFGPGTRLTVL.

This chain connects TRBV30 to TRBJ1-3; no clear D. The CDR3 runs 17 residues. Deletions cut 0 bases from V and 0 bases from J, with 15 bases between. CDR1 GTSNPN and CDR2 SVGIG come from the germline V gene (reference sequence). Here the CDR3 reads CAWSVLMGRISGNTIYF. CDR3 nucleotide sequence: TGTGCCTGGAGTGTACTCATGGGGAGAATCTCTGGAAACACCATATATTTT.

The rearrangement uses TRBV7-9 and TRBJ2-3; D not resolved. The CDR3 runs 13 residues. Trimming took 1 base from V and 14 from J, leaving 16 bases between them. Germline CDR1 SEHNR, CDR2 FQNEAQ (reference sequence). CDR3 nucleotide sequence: TGTGCCAGCAGCTTAGATGAGCACAGATACGCGTATTTT. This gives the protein CASSLDEHRYAYF.

CDR3 sequence (DNA): TGTGCCAGCAGCCCCGGGAGGGGTACTCTCTCTGGAAACACCATATATTTT. It specifies CASSPGRGTLSGNTIYF. The V gene is TRBV5-6, the J gene TRBJ1-3; maybe TRBD1 (5 bases). Germline CDR1 SGHDT, CDR2 YYEEEE. The CDR3 sequence is 17 residues long. V lost 4 bases and J 0 bases, leaving 17 bases between the germline ends.

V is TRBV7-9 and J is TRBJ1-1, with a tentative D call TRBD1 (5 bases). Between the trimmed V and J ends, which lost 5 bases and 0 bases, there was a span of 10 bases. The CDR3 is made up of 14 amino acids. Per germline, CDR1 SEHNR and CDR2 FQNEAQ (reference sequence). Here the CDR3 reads CASSPGGLNTEAFF. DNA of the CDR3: TGTGCCAGCAGCCCCGGGGGTCTGAACACTGAAGCTTTCTTT.

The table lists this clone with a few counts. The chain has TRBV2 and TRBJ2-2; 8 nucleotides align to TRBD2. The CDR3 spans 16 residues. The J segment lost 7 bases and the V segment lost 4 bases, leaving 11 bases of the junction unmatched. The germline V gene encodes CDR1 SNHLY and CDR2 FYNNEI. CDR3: CASSGGGAGGGGELFF. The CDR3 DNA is TGTGCCAGCAGTGGGGGCGGCGCGGGAGGAGGCGGGGAGCTGTTTTTT.

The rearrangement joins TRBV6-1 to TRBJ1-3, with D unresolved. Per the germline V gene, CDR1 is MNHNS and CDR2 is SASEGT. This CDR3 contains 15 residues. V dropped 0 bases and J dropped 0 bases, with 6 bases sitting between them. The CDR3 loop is CASSEAFRSGNTIYF. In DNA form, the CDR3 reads TGTGCCAGCAGTGAAGCGTTTCGCTCTGGAAACACCATATATTTT.

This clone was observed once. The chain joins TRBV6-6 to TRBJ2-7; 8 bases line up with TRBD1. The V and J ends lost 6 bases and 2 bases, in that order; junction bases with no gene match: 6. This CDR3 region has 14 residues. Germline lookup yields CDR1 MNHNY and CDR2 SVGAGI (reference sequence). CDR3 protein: CASSLPGGTYEQYF. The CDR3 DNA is TGTGCCAGCAGCTTGCCAGGGGGCACCTACGAGCAGTACTTC.